The 27 T cell receptor beta chains below come from one sample, sequenced in a study of cytomegalovirus exposure and HLA in healthy donors (dated by TCRdb to the late 2010s). The library was produced with the immunoSEQ multiplex PCR assay. For the multiplex PCR, a mixture combining 60 forward primers for TCR Vbeta segments and 13 reverse primers for TCR Jbeta segments was used. The table was pulled from immuneACCESS by TCRdb, which kept in-frame rearrangements only. Such tables lose some clones; where checked, under half of the loss comes from unresolved V genes, and the rest has no known cause. The sample table shows some 180,000 clones, and about 80% are seen once. The biggest ten clones account for around 3.4% of the sample. Sequencing was performed on PBMCs. These receptors came from a woman aged 60 to 75 in good health and CMV-seropositive.

As concerns this clone: The junction and the germline gene differ at one end; a read error may be behind it. The chain joins TRBV20-1 to TRBJ2-7; TRBD1 might be the D (5 bases). The germline V gene has CDR1 DFQATT and CDR2 SNEGSKA (reference sequence). This CDR3 has 11 residues. The DNA for the CDR3 is TGTAGTGCAGCAGGGTTCGACGAGCAGTACTTC. It yields the protein CSAAGFDEQYF.

V gene TRBV6-5 combines with J gene TRBJ1-1; 8 nucleotides match TRBD1. Per the germline V gene, CDR1 is MNHEY and CDR2 is SVGAGI. The CDR3 runs 14 residues. Unmatched junction bases numbered 3, after V lost 6 bases and J lost 0 bases. The CDR3 nucleotides are TGTGCCAGCAGGGACAGGGTCGTGAACACTGAAGCTTTCTTT. Translating it yields CASRDRVVNTEAFF.

The chain couples TRBV29-1 to TRBJ1-1, with D possibly TRBD1 on 6 matching bases. The CDR3 extends over 14 amino acids. V was shortened by 7 bases and J by 2 bases, with 17 bases between the two germline ends. Germline V lookup: CDR1 SQVTM, CDR2 ANQGSEA. The CDR3 is CSAPERGGNTEAFF. The CDR3 nucleotides are TGCAGCGCCCCAGAGAGAGGGGGAAACACTGAAGCTTTCTTT.

V gene TRBV4-3 combines with J gene TRBJ2-3; unclear D gene. Germline V gives CDR1 LGHNA, CDR2 YSLEER. V shed 0 bases and J shed 9 bases, with 13 bases lying between them. The CDR3 has 14 amino acids. The CDR3 reads CASSQDLLTETQYF. In DNA form, the CDR3 reads TGCGCCAGCAGCCAAGATCTCCTCACCGAGACGCAGTATTTT.

Ten or more counts support this clone. The chain employs TRBV4-3 and TRBJ1-5, with D perhaps matching TRBD1 (6 bases). Germline assignment: CDR1 LGHNA and CDR2 YSLEER. Trimming cost V 0 bases and J 3 bases, with 12 bases left between them. The CDR3 has 16 residues. CDR3 sequence (DNA): TGCGCCAGCAGCCAAGATCGTGGGACACCCAATCAGCCCCAGCATTTT. This gives the protein CASSQDRGTPNQPQHF.

This sequence joins TRBV5-1 and TRBJ2-1; possible D gene TRBD2, 5 bases. V lost 0 bases, J lost 7 bases, and 11 bases lay in between. The V gene's germline CDR1 is SGHRS and CDR2 YFSETQ. The CDR3 runs to 14 residues. As DNA, the CDR3 is TGCGCCAGCAGCTTGGCCGGGATGGGGAATGAGCAGTTCTTC. This encodes CASSLAGMGNEQFF.

The V and J genes are TRBV7-2 and TRBJ1-2; 10 nucleotides agree with TRBD1. The ends lost 3 bases at V and 4 bases at J; junction bases unmatched: 11. Germline CDR1 and CDR2: SGHTA and FQGNSA. This CDR3 is 17 amino acids long. The CDR3 sequence: CASSLSGQGTLTYGYTF. As DNA, the CDR3 is TGTGCCAGCAGCTTGTCGGGACAGGGGACCCTGACCTATGGCTACACCTTC.

Only a few counts were recorded for this clone. The genes are TRBV5-4 and TRBJ1-1, with D tentatively TRBD1 (5 bases). Germline CDR1 is SGHNT and CDR2 is YYREEE (reference sequence). This CDR3 has 13 amino acids. Trimming cost V 4 bases and J 8 bases, with 15 bases left between them. The CDR3 nucleotides read TGTGCCAGCAGCGCCGCTGGGGGGTTGGAAGCTTTCTTT. This translates into CASSAAGGLEAFF.

This clone was observed a handful of times. The chain employs TRBV6-1 and TRBJ2-1, with TRBD2 matching over 10 bases. V lost 2 bases to trimming and J lost 9 bases; unmatched junction nucleotides: 10. This CDR3 has 16 amino acids. Germline CDR1 and CDR2: MNHNS and SASEGT. CDR3 nucleotides: TGTGCCAGCAGTGAAATAGCTAGCGGGGGACGAAGTGAGCAGTTCTTC. Protein product: CASSEIASGGRSEQFF.

In this sample, this clone turned up a few times. The genes are TRBV7-9 and TRBJ2-5, with D possibly TRBD2 on 5 matching bases. The CDR3 is made up of 14 amino acids. Germline CDR1 and CDR2: SEHNR and FQNEAQ (reference sequence). V was cut by 0 bases and J by 3 bases, with 8 bases left in between. The CDR3 sequence: CASSLARDEETQYF. The CDR3 DNA reads as TGTGCCAGCAGCTTAGCTCGGGATGAAGAGACCCAGTACTTC.

J is TRBJ2-7 and V is TRBV27; 9 nucleotides align to TRBD1. Germline loops: CDR1 MNHEY, CDR2 SMNVEV (reference sequence). Unmatched junction bases numbered 9, after V lost 10 bases and J lost 5 bases. This CDR3 has 13 amino acids. CDR3 coding DNA: TGTGCCACCCGGAGGGGACAGGGTCACGAGCAGTACTTC. Its protein product is CATRRGQGHEQYF.

This clone appeared a few times. The chain uses TRBV7-3 and TRBJ2-3, with TRBD2 matching 8 bases. J gave up 0 bases and V 5 bases, and 16 bases lay outside the gene matches. This CDR3 is 19 amino acids long. Germline V gene sequence: CDR1 SGHTA, CDR2 FQGTGA. CDR3 bases: TGTGCCAGCAGCCTTCTGGGGCGGGGGGCCTCGCCTAGCACAGATACGCAGTATTTT. It specifies CASSLLGRGASPSTDTQYF. The complete variable domain, with remaining parts taken from reference TRBV7-3 and TRBJ2-3, reads GAGVSQTPSNKVTEKGKYVELRCDPISGHTALYWYRQSLGQGPEFLIYFQGTGAADDSGLPNDRFFAVRPEGSVSTLKIQRTERGDSAVYLCASSLLGRGASPSTDTQYFGPGTRLTVL.

This clone was seen a few times. The chain uses TRBV4-1 and TRBJ1-6, with no clear D. The CDR3 has 16 residues. Per germline, CDR1 MGHRA and CDR2 YSYEKL. V shed 0 bases and J shed 0 bases, with 6 bases lying between them. This chain's CDR3 is CASSQERSSYNSPLHF. CDR3 DNA sequence: TGCGCCAGCAGCCAAGAACGGAGCTCCTATAATTCACCCCTCCACTTT.

V and J are TRBV18 and TRBJ2-1; 9 bases are a match to TRBD1. Germline trimming cut 3 bases from V and 9 bases from J; bases unmatched to any gene: 9. Germline V gene lookup returns CDR1 KGHSH and CDR2 LQKENI. CDR3 length equals 15 residues. Here the CDR3 DNA reads TGTGCCAGCTCACCCTGGGACAGGGCGGGGAGTGAGCAGTTCTTC. Residues: CASSPWDRAGSEQFF.

This chain connects TRBV5-6 to TRBJ1-1; D is undetermined. This CDR3 is built from 14 residues. Trimming stripped 8 bases from V and 5 bases from J, with 19 bases between. The germline V gene has CDR1 SGHDT and CDR2 YYEEEE. The CDR3: CARDPTRAETEAFF. CDR3 sequence (DNA): TGTGCCAGGGACCCGACGAGGGCCGAGACTGAAGCTTTCTTT.

The V and J genes are TRBV27 and TRBJ2-7, with D possibly TRBD1 on 5 matching bases. The CDR3 totals 15 residues. Germline CDR1 reads MNHEY; CDR2 reads SMNVEV (reference sequence). With 5 bases removed from V and 0 bases from J, the gap between germline ends came to 14 bases. Here the CDR3 reads CASSLRLGPSYEQYF. DNA for the CDR3: TGTGCCAGCAGTCTTCGTCTGGGGCCCTCCTACGAGCAGTACTTC.

A remark on this clone: A read error may account for a junction end that differs from germline. CDR3 region: CAWSVIPTGFSGANGLTF. The CDR3 coding sequence is TGTGCCTGGAGTGTAATCCCGACAGGGTTCTCTGGGGCCAACGGCCTGACTTTC. The J gene is TRBJ2-6, the V gene TRBV30; the match to TRBD1 covers 7 bases. Germline CDR1 and CDR2: GTSNPN and SVGIG (reference sequence). This CDR3 is built from 18 residues.

The gene calls are TRBV19 and TRBJ2-2; 7 nucleotides match TRBD1. Looked up from germline, CDR1 is LNHDA and CDR2 is SQIVND (reference sequence). The ends lost 4 bases at V and 4 bases at J; junction bases unmatched: 6. CDR3 length equals 15 residues. The CDR3 here is CASSKVAGGTGELFF. CDR3 nucleotides: TGTGCCAGTAGTAAGGTCGCAGGGGGCACCGGGGAGCTGTTTTTT. The full variable domain, rest sourced from reference TRBV19 and TRBJ2-2, is DGGITQSPKYLFRKEGQNVTLSCEQNLNHDAMYWYRQDPGQGLRLIYYSQIVNDFQKGDIAEGYSVSREKKESFPLTVTSAQKNPTAFYLCASSKVAGGTGELFFGEGSRLTVL.

The chain combines TRBV18 with TRBJ1-1, with 10 bases identical to TRBD1. The ends lost 6 bases at V and 0 bases at J; junction bases unmatched: 4. This CDR3 is 15 amino acids long. Germline values: CDR1 KGHSH, CDR2 LQKENI. The CDR3 DNA reads TGTGCCAGCTCGGCCGGGACAGGGGTGAACACTGAAGCTTTCTTT. As protein: CASSAGTGVNTEAFF.

The CDR3 DNA reads as TGTGCCAGCAGCCATCGCCCGGGACAGGAGGGTGGGGAGCTGTTTTTT. It specifies CASSHRPGQEGGELFF. The chain couples TRBV7-9 to TRBJ2-2, with 8 bases aligning to TRBD1. This CDR3 has 16 amino acids. The junction had 13 bases not matched to a gene; V was cut back by 5 bases and J by 8 bases. Germline V gene data show CDR1 as SEHNR and CDR2 as FQNEAQ (reference sequence).

This chain links TRBV2 with TRBJ1-2; D call uncertain. The germline V gene has CDR1 SNHLY and CDR2 FYNNEI. This CDR3 is 13 amino acids long. V was cut by 4 bases and J by 0 bases, with 6 bases left in between. The CDR3 nucleotides read TGTGCCAGCAGTGTACAGTCTAACTATGGCTACACCTTC. It translates to CASSVQSNYGYTF.

The CDR3 region is CASSFQRLGDGEQFF. The CDR3 region has the DNA TGTGCCAGCAGCTTTCAGCGACTAGGGGATGGTGAGCAGTTCTTC. This chain links TRBV7-2 with TRBJ2-1, with D possibly TRBD2 on 6 matching bases. The CDR3 has 15 amino acids. In germline, CDR1 is SGHTA, CDR2 FQGNSA. The V end lost 3 bases, the J end lost 9 bases, and 18 bases lay between the germline ends. Variable domain in full (rest from reference TRBV7-2 and TRBJ2-1): GAGVSQSPSNKVTEKGKDVELRCDPISGHTALYWYRQSLGQGLEFLIYFQGNSAPDKSGLPSDRFSAERTGGSVSTLTIQRTQQEDSAVYLCASSFQRLGDGEQFFGPGTRLTVL.

The chain combines TRBV11-1 with TRBJ2-3; 8 bases are a match to TRBD1. Germline V gene data show CDR1 as SGHAT and CDR2 as FQDESV (reference sequence). With 4 bases clipped from V and 5 bases from J, the junction kept 5 bases outside the gene matches. The CDR3 length is 14 residues. This chain's CDR3 is CASSSGQGQDTQYF. Here the CDR3 DNA reads TGTGCCAGCAGCTCCGGACAGGGCCAAGATACGCAGTATTTT.

The rearrangement uses TRBV5-4 and TRBJ1-1; TRBD1 is a possible D gene (6 bases). CDR3 size: 14 residues. The germline gives CDR1 SGHNT, CDR2 YYREEE (reference sequence). Trimming cost V 0 bases and J 1 base, with 7 bases left between them. The CDR3 is CASSLEGGNTEAFF. The CDR3 nucleotides are TGTGCCAGCAGCTTGGAAGGGGGGAACACTGAAGCTTTCTTT. Full variable domain (remainder filled in from reference TRBV5-4 and TRBJ1-1): ETGVTQSPTHLIKTRGQQVTLRCSSQSGHNTVSWYQQALGQGPQFIFQYYREEENGRGNFPPRFSGLQFPNYSSELNVNALELDDSALYLCASSLEGGNTEAFFGQGTRLTVV.

In this sample, this clone turned up once. This chain connects TRBV19 to TRBJ1-5; maybe TRBD1 (5 bases). The CDR3 extends over 11 amino acids. Germline CDR1 is LNHDA and CDR2 is SQIVND (reference sequence). V lost 4 bases and J 9 bases, leaving 7 bases between the germline ends. CDR3 in DNA: TGTGCCAGTAGTACGCAGGGGCCCCAGCATTTT. Translation gives CASSTQGPQHF.

The table lists this clone with many counts. This chain joins TRBV9 and TRBJ1-3; D gene uncertain. Germline-derived CDR1 and CDR2 are SGDLS and YYNGEE. The CDR3 contains 16 residues. V lost 4 bases, J lost 0 bases, and 14 bases lay in between. The CDR3 protein is CASSQDRLPSGNTIYF. In nucleotides, the CDR3 is TGTGCCAGCAGCCAGGATCGGCTCCCCTCTGGAAACACCATATATTTT.

J is TRBJ1-5 and V is TRBV7-9; maybe TRBD1 (5 bases). CDR1 is SEHNR and CDR2 is FQNEAQ in the germline V gene (reference sequence). V shed 3 bases and J shed 12 bases, with 12 bases lying between them. CDR3 length: 12 amino acids. Written as DNA, the CDR3 is TGTGCCAGCAGCTTTGGGGGGAAGGTCCAGCATTTT. This codes for CASSFGGKVQHF.